The subject of this entry is one T cell receptor beta chain. Germline V lookup: CDR1 SGHRS, CDR2 YFSETQ. Trimming cost V 3 bases and J 0 bases, with 10 bases left between them. CDR3 size: 16 residues. This sample was taken from a study of shared clonotypes between healthy human individuals. TCRdb's table, derived via immunoSEQ multiplex PCR, lists solely in-frame clones and lacks some. The profile shows approximately 500,000 clones, approximately 95% of them singletons. Sequenced input: naive CD4+ T cells sorted from blood. Subset specified: CD45RA+ positively selected. The sequence came from a woman in her twenties or thirties in good health. V gene TRBV5-1 combines with J gene TRBJ2-6; possible D gene TRBD1, 6 bases. CDR3 loop: CASSSQGSSGANVLTF. DNA for the CDR3: TGCGCCAGCAGCTCACAGGGAAGCTCTGGGGCCAACGTCCTGACTTTC.